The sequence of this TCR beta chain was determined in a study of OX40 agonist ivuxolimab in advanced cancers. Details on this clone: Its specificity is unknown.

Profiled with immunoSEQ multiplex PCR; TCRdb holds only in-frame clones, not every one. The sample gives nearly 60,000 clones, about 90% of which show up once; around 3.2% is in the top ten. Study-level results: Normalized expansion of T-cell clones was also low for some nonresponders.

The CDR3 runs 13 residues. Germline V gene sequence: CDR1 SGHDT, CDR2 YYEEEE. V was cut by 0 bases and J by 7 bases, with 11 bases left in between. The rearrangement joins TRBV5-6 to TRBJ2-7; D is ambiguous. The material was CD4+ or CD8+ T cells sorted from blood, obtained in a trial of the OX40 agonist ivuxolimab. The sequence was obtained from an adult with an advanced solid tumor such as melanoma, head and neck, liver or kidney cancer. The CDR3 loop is CASSLEYTGEQYF. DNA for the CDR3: TGTGCCAGCAGCTTGGAGTACACCGGGGAGCAGTACTTC. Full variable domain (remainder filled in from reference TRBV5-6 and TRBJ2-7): DAGVTQSPTHLIKTRGQQVTLRCSPKSGHDTVSWYQQALGQGPQFIFQYYEEEERQRGNFPDRFSGHQFPNYSSELNVNALLLGDSALYLCASSLEYTGEQYFGPGTRLTVT.